This T cell receptor beta chain was sequenced during a study of blood T cell repertoires in COVID-19. About the research overall: The cDNA or gDNA used as material had been derived from T cells, B-cell-depleted T cells, or PBMCs.

CDR3 length: 14 residues. V dropped 3 bases and J dropped 3 bases, with 8 bases sitting between them. CDR1 and CDR2 from the germline V gene are MNHEY and SVGAGI. Original methodology: Quantification of nucleated cells was approximated via reference gene primer amplification. Sequencing used immunoSEQ multiplex PCR; TCRdb keeps in-frame clones, though not all of them. The V and J calls and the clone size are those of that table, but D and trimming were determined from the DNA. The data hold tens of thousands of clones, with about 86% observed a single time. The TCR was taken from a middle-aged man with active COVID-19. Sequenced sample: peripheral blood. This chain joins TRBV6-5 and TRBJ2-2; D unresolved. Written as DNA, the CDR3 is TGTGCCAGCAGTTATAGACGGGACACCGGGGAGCTGTTTTTT. Protein sequence: CASSYRRDTGELFF.